These 2 T cell receptor beta chains originate from one sample sequenced in a study of T cells in Graves' hyperthyroidism and ophthalmopathy. The CDR3 regions of TCR beta were amplified from RNA transcripts. First-round RT-PCR of the TCR CDR3 relied on the HTBI primer set. TCRdb processed the multiplex PCR reads anew with MiXCR; each CDR3 protein has one entry. The table shows over 350,000 distinct CDR3 sequences, with approximately 17% occurring only once. The sample comprised blood. The source is a man aged 18 to 30 with Graves' ophthalmopathy.

This clonotype has more than one count but fewer than ten. This chain connects TRBV5-8 to TRBJ2-7; D remains ambiguous. The V and J ends lost 3 bases and 3 bases respectively, with 25 bases between them. Germline CDR1 SGHTS, CDR2 YDEGEE. This CDR3 comprises 18 residues. The CDR3 loop reads CASSSSDLTDHINYEQYF. The CDR3 coding sequence is TGTGCCAGCAGCTCTTCGGACCTGACCGACCACATAAACTACGAGCAGTACTTC.

This clonotype was recorded many times. The chain combines TRBV12-3 or TRBV12-4 with TRBJ1-1; D unresolved. V was trimmed by 6 bases and J by 5 bases, leaving 16 bases between them. This CDR3 contains 14 residues. This CDR3 reads CASRPGPGTTEAFF. In DNA form, the CDR3 reads TGTGCCAGCAGGCCCGGGCCAGGCACTACTGAAGCTTTCTTT.